This passage covers 8 T cell receptor beta chains from one sample sequenced in a study of shared clonotypes between healthy human individuals. Produced via immunoSEQ multiplex PCR; TCRdb's table is partial and in-frame only. This table has 2,500,000 or so clones, approximately 92% appearing once. The sequenced sample was naive CD4+ T cells sorted from blood. Subset specified: CD45RA+ positively selected. Receptors originate from a man between 18 and 35 years old in good health.

The rearrangement uses TRBV5-1 and TRBJ2-3; 13 positions agree with TRBD2. The V segment lost 5 bases and the J segment 5 bases; nucleotides outside the gene matches: 2. This CDR3 contains 14 residues. CDR1 SGHRS and CDR2 YFSETQ come from the germline V gene. CDR3 coding DNA: TGCGCCAGCAGACTAGCGGGAGGGCGAGATACGCAGTATTTT. It yields the protein CASRLAGGRDTQYF.

V and J are TRBV6-5 and TRBJ1-2, with TRBD1 matching 8 bases. This CDR3 contains 15 residues. Losses at the gene ends were 7 bases for V and 7 bases for J; bases not matched to a gene: 14. In germline, CDR1 is MNHEY, CDR2 SVGAGI. The CDR3 loop reads CASTNSRGRISGYTF. The CDR3 DNA reads as TGTGCCAGCACCAATTCCAGGGGGCGCATCTCTGGCTACACCTTC.

This CDR3 reads CASSYRKRELQYF. The CDR3 nucleotides are TGTGCCAGCAGTTACCGCAAAAGGGAGCTCCAGTACTTC. The rearrangement uses TRBV6-5 and TRBJ2-5; maybe TRBD2 (5 bases). V lost 2 bases to trimming and J lost 10 bases, with 14 bases between them. The CDR3 has 13 residues. CDR1 and CDR2 from the germline V gene are MNHEY and SVGAGI.

The CDR3 region has the DNA TGTGCCAGCGCCAAAGGTCAGGGGAAACTGTTTTTT. The encoded protein is CASAKGQGKLFF. The V gene is TRBV6-5, the J gene TRBJ1-4, with a tentative D call TRBD1 (6 bases). The germline gives CDR1 MNHEY, CDR2 SVGAGI. The CDR3 loop spans 12 amino acids. The V and J ends lost 8 bases and 11 bases respectively, with 15 bases between them.

This chain links TRBV5-4 with TRBJ1-1, with 7 bases fitting TRBD1. V shed 6 bases, J shed 4 bases, and the junction held 12 bases outside the gene matches. Germline CDR1 and CDR2: SGHNT and YYREEE (reference sequence). The CDR3 consists of 15 residues. This CDR3 is CASNSGGPGLTEAFF. CDR3 coding DNA: TGTGCCAGCAACTCAGGGGGTCCTGGTCTCACTGAAGCTTTCTTT. Variable domain in full (rest from reference TRBV5-4 and TRBJ1-1): ETGVTQSPTHLIKTRGQQVTLRCSSQSGHNTVSWYQQALGQGPQFIFQYYREEENGRGNFPPRFSGLQFPNYSSELNVNALELDDSALYLCASNSGGPGLTEAFFGQGTRLTVV.

The rearrangement links TRBV18 to TRBJ2-3; 7 nucleotides agree with TRBD2. V lost 3 bases and J lost 0; bases outside the gene matches: 12. From germline, CDR1 is KGHSH and CDR2 LQKENI. The CDR3 spans 18 residues. DNA for the CDR3: TGTGCCAGCTCACCGAAGAGCGGGGCCTTATCTAGCACAGATACGCAGTATTTT. Amino acid sequence: CASSPKSGALSSTDTQYF.

The chain uses TRBV30 and TRBJ1-5; D not resolved. The CDR3 runs to 13 residues. Per the germline V gene, CDR1 is GTSNPN and CDR2 is SVGIG (reference sequence). V was cut by 2 bases and J by 5 bases, with 10 bases left in between. CDR3 protein: CAWSPDGYQPQHF. Here the CDR3 DNA reads TGTGCCTGGAGTCCCGACGGTTATCAGCCCCAGCATTTT.

The chain couples TRBV6-5 to TRBJ2-7; 10 bases agree with TRBD1. The CDR3 runs 16 residues. Germline CDR1 is MNHEY and CDR2 is SVGAGI. The V segment lost 4 bases and the J segment 3 bases; nucleotides outside the gene matches: 9. The DNA for the CDR3 is TGTGCCAGCAGTTCAAGTCGGACAGGGGGAGGCTACGAGCAGTACTTC. Protein: CASSSSRTGGGYEQYF.